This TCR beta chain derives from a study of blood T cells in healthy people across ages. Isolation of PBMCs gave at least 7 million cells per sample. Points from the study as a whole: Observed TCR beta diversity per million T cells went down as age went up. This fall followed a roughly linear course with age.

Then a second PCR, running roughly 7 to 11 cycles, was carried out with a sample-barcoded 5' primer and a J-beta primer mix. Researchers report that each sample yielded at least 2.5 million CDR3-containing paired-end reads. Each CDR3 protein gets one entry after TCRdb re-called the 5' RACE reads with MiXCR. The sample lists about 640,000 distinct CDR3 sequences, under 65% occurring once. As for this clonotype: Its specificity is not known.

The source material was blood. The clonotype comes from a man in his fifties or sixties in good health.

CDR3 sequence reads: CASGGEPGNEKLFF. Written as DNA, the CDR3 is TGTGCCAGCGGAGGGGAACCGGGTAATGAAAAACTGTTTTTT. The chain employs TRBV6-6 and TRBJ1-4, with D maybe TRBD1 (5 bases). V was shortened by 8 bases and J by 4 bases, with 14 bases between the two germline ends. Germline V gene sequence: CDR1 MNHNY, CDR2 SVGAGI (reference sequence). This CDR3 is 14 amino acids long.